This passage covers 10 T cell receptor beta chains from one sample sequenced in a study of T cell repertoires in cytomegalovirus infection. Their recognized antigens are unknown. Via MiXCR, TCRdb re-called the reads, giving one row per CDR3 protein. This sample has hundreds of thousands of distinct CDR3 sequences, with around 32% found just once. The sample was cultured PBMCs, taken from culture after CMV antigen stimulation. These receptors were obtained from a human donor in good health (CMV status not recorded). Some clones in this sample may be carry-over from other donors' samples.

The CDR3 region is CASKRSSGTQNIQYF. The CDR3 region has the DNA TGTGCCAGCAAGAGGTCTAGCGGGACTCAAAACATTCAGTACTTC. J is TRBJ2-4 and V is TRBV7-8, with 9 bases matching TRBD2. The trim removed 7 bases at V and 5 bases at J, leaving 9 bases unmatched. Germline V CDR1 and CDR2: SGHVS, FQNEAQ. This CDR3 is 15 amino acids long.

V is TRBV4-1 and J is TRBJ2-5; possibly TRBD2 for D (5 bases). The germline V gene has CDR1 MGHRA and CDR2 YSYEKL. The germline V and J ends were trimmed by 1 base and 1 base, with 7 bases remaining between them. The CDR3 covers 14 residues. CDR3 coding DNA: TGCGCCAGCAGCCAAGCACGGGGCCAAGAGACCCAGTACTTC. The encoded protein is CASSQARGQETQYF.

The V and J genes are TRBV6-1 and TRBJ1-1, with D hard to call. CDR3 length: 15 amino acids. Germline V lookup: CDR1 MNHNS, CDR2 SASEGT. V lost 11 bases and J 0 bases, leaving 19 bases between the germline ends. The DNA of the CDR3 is TGTGCCTCGATGCTGCTGTCGCCAATGAACACTGAAGCTTTCTTT. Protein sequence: CASMLLSPMNTEAFF.

CDR3 residues: CASSQQSNTEAFF. The CDR3 coding sequence is TGTGCCAGCTCACAACAGAGCAACACTGAAGCTTTCTTT. J is TRBJ1-1 and V is TRBV18; D not certain. Germline CDR1 reads KGHSH; CDR2 reads LQKENI. This CDR3 has 13 residues. With 4 bases removed from V and 2 bases from J, the gap between germline ends came to 8 bases.

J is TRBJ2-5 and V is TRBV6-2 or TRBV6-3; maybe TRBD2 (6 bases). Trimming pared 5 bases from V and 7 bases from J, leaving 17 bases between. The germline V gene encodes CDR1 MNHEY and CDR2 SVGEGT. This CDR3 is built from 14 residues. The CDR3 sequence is CASSAMDWEVTQYF. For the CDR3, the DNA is TGTGCCAGCAGTGCAATGGACTGGGAGGTGACCCAGTACTTC.

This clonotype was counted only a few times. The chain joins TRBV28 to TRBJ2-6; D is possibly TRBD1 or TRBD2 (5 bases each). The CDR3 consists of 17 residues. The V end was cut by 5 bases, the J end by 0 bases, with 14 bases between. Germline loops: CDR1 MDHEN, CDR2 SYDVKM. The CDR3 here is CASSPVGDSSGANVLTF. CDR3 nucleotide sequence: TGTGCCAGCAGTCCCGTGGGGGATAGCTCTGGGGCCAACGTCCTGACTTTC.

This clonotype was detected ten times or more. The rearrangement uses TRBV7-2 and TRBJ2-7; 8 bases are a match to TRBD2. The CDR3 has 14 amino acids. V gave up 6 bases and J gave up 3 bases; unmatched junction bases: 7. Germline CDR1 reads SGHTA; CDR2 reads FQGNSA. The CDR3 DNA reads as TGTGCCAGCAGACGCCGGGGGGGGCTCTACGAGCAGTACTTC. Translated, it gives CASRRRGGLYEQYF.

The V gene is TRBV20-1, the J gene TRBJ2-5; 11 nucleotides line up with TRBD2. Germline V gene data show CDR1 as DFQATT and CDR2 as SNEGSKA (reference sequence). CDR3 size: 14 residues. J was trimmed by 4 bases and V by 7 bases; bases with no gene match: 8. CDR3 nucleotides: TGCAGTGGGATAGCGGGGGGGCGGGGAGAGACCCAGTACTTC. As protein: CSGIAGGRGETQYF.

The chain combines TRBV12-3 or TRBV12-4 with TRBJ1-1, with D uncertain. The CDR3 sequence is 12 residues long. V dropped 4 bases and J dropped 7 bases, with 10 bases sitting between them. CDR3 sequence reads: CASSSGGGEAFF. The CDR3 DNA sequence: TGTGCCAGCAGTTCCGGCGGCGGTGAAGCTTTCTTT.

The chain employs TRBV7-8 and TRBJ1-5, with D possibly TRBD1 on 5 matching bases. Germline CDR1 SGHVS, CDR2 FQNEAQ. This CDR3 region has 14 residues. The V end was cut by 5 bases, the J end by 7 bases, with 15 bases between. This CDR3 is CASSPGTPRQPQHF. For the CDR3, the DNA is TGTGCCAGCAGCCCCGGGACCCCCCGACAGCCCCAGCATTTT. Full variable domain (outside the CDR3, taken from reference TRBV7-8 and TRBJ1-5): GAGVSQSPRYKVAKRGQDVALRCDPISGHVSLFWYQQALGQGPEFLTYFQNEAQLDKSGLPSDRFFAERPEGSVSTLKIQRTQQEDSAVYLCASSPGTPRQPQHFGDGTRLSIL.